This T cell receptor (beta chain) derives from a study of Graves' ophthalmopathy and Graves' hyperthyroidism listed by TCRdb under 2018. At the level of the whole study: Peripheral blood was collected at initial diagnosis, prior to any treatment. To tell Graves' ophthalmopathy apart from Graves' hyperthyroidism, and to predict which patients would progress to ophthalmopathy, the study relied on TCR beta repertoire signatures. In total, approximately 130 blood samples were TCR-sequenced: 40 to 45 ophthalmopathy, roughly 80 hyperthyroidism and about 17 hyperthyroidism-to-ophthalmopathy patients. To explore V-J signatures that separate ophthalmopathy from hyperthyroidism, a discovery set of more than 95 patients was enrolled, consisting of 40 to 45 with ophthalmopathy and some 59 with stable hyperthyroidism. For independent validation, a separate cohort was made up of 18 to 20 hyperthyroidism patients plus 17 patients who later progressed from hyperthyroidism to ophthalmopathy. In five or six hyperthyroidism patients, the T-cell repertoire of thyroid tissue was compared with the T-cell repertoire of blood. Following sampling, methimazole starting at 30 mg daily was administered to hyperthyroidism patients, and high-dose intravenous methylprednisolone was administered to ophthalmopathy patients.

Patients with ophthalmopathy had moderately to severely active disease, with a Clinical Activity Score of 3 or more, a NOSPECS grade of 4 or more, and a disease duration of less than 3 months. Anyone with other autoimmune diseases, uncontrolled infections, pregnancy or lactation was excluded from the study. Diagnosis was based on clinical symptoms, serum thyroxine, TRAb, thyroid ultrasound and orbital computed tomography. Ficoll-Paque density gradient centrifugation was used to isolate PBMCs from around 9.1 ml of fresh peripheral blood. Total RNA was extracted using Trizol reagent, and RNA quality was checked on an Agilent 2100 Bioanalyzer. TCR beta CDR3 regions were amplified from RNA transcripts for repertoire sequencing. A first-round RT-PCR used HTBI primers with the Qiagen OneStep RT-PCR kit, followed by a second-round multiplex PCR, size selection and purification. Sequencing of the libraries was carried out on an Illumina HiSeq2000 in paired-end mode with 100 bp reads. As for the original processing: SOAPnuke was used to process the reads, removing any read that contained adapters or uncalled bases, had a mean Phred below 15, or lacked an exact match to the constant primer or identifier. COPE v1.2.5 was used to merge the high-quality paired reads. Each unique nucleotide sequence was defined as a clonotype, and clonotypes were aligned to IMGT TRB V, D and J references with MiTCR v1.1. The analysis was limited to V-J combinations with a frequency above 0.0001, which together covered 98% to 99.2% of repertoires. A TCR clonal expansion and chaos score per V-J combination was defined as the ratio of F50 clonal expansion to chaos observed in the TCRdist matrix. Welch's t-statistics and random forest were used to reduce features to more than ten V-J combinations, which were fed into a naive Bayes classifier. The similarity between thyroid and blood repertoires was quantified using the Morisita-Horn index. TCRdb itself trimmed the public reads at Q25 with fastp, ran MiXCR and retained productive beta chains. Identical CDR3 proteins give one entry, which carries the most common genes and DNA. These V and J calls rely on TCRdb rather than the paper's analysis. A total of 650,000 to 800,000 distinct CDR3 sequences appear in this sample, over 40% of them only once. Roughly 3% of the sample lies in the top ten.

Overall study outcomes, separate from this receptor: Most expanded thyroid clonotypes with frequency above 0.001 were also detected in blood, suggesting blood repertoires may reflect the thyroid immune response. In validation, the model predicted ophthalmopathy progression with about 71% sensitivity and 72.22% specificity; more than ten predicted patients were CT-confirmed with GO in a median of approximately 6.2 months. In cross-validation, the 13-signature model distinguished ophthalmopathy from stable hyperthyroidism with 85% to 90% sensitivity and about 84% specificity, and in the test set the corresponding values were approximately 80% and 75%. No statistical method was used to set the sample size in advance, and the investigators knew which group each participant was assigned to.

This clonotype was counted many times. Its antigen is currently not known. Within one base of it there is no much larger clone, and no base qualities were kept. The sample consisted of peripheral blood. The TCR comes from an adult man with Graves' ophthalmopathy.

The DNA sequence follows: TGTGCCAGCAGCTCCCTGGGAGGGGGCGCCGGTGAAAAACTGTTTTTT. Translation gives CASSSLGGGAGEKLFF. The chain joins TRBV13 to TRBJ1-4; TRBD1 lines up with 7 middle nucleotides. For CDR1 and CDR2, the germline V gene (reference sequence) lists PRHDT and FYEKMQ. The CDR3, from cysteine to phenylalanine, totals 16 residues. The kept DNA is CDR3 alone, 48 bases in frame from the first base. V and J are trimmed by 4 bases and 7 bases, and the gene matches miss 12 bases of the junction.